This T cell receptor beta chain is from a study of blood T cell repertoires in COVID-19. Background on the study: Sample material is recorded as cDNA or gDNA derived from T cells, B-cell-depleted T cells, or PBMCs.

The ends were cut back, 4 bases at V and 8 bases at J, with 20 bases in the middle. Germline CDR1 and CDR2: SEHNR and FQNEAQ (reference sequence). The CDR3 contains 15 residues. TCRdb's table, derived via immunoSEQ multiplex PCR, lists solely in-frame clones and lacks some. The sample holds around 300,000 clones, about 91% seen once. The TCR originated in a woman in her 30s with COVID-19, enrolled during active disease. The sequencing sample was made of peripheral blood. V and J are TRBV7-9 and TRBJ1-2, with unresolved D. In DNA, the CDR3 is TGTGCCAGCAGCTCCGACGTCGGAGGATCAAGCGGCTACACCTTC. This translates into CASSSDVGGSSGYTF.